The 26 T cell receptor beta chains below all came from one sample that was sequenced in a study of blood T cells in healthy people across ages. With a J-beta primer mix and a sample-barcoded 5' primer, a second PCR ran roughly 6 to 11 cycles. TCRdb re-derived calls from the 5' RACE reads in MiXCR, one entry per CDR3 protein. This sample has 700,000 or so distinct CDR3 sequences, with about a fifth found just once. Sequencing input: blood. The receptors here all came from a man in his 70s in good health.

The rearrangement joins TRBV20-1 to TRBJ2-7, with 8 bases aligning to TRBD2. The J call is uncertain, as TRBJ2-1 better fits the DNA end. The CDR3 sequence is 18 residues long. Germline V lookup: CDR1 DFQATT, CDR2 SNEGSKA (reference sequence). The CDR3 DNA sequence: TGCAGTGCTAGAGATTGGTTGAAGAGCGGGAGCTTTGACAATGAGCAGTTCTTC. Its translation is CSARDWLKSGSFDNEQFF.

This clonotype has just one count. CDR3 nucleotides: TGTGCCAGTAGTTCGGGACAGGGGGCTTTGAAGACCCAGTACTTC. Translated, it gives CASSSGQGALKTQYF. The chain links TRBV19 to TRBJ2-1; 12 bases align to TRBD1. The J call may be faulty, since TRBJ2-5 better matches the DNA end. The CDR3 loop spans 15 amino acids. CDR1 LNHDA and CDR2 SQIVND come from the germline V gene (reference sequence).

Regarding this clonotype: A junction boundary mismatches the germline segment, possibly from a read error. V usage is TRBV20-1 and J usage is TRBJ1-2; possibly TRBD1 for D (5 bases). The CDR3 extends over 15 amino acids. CDR1 is DFQATT, CDR2 SNEGSKA, per germline (reference sequence). CDR3 residues: CSARVGGSAYYGYTF. CDR3 in DNA: TGCAGTGCCAGAGTGGGGGGGTCGGCATACTATGGCTACACCTTC.

The rearrangement uses TRBV20-1 and TRBJ1-2; a possible D gene is TRBD1 (6 bases). Trimming removed 0 bases from V and 2 bases from J, with 13 bases in between. The germline CDR1 and CDR2 sequences are DFQATT and SNEGSKA (reference sequence). The CDR3 has 15 residues. DNA for the CDR3: TGCAGTGCTAGAGACCGGCGGGGGCTAAACTATGGCTACACCTTC. Protein sequence: CSARDRRGLNYGYTF.

This clonotype appeared a few times. The chain links TRBV19 to TRBJ2-1; 11 nucleotides match TRBD2. CDR1 is LNHDA and CDR2 is SQIVND in the germline V gene (reference sequence). J gave up 2 bases and V 3 bases, and 3 bases lay outside the gene matches. The CDR3 has 16 residues. The DNA for the CDR3 is TGTGCCAGTAGTATCCTTAGCGGGGGGGCCTACAATGAGCAGTTCTTC. Its protein product is CASSILSGGAYNEQFF.

This clonotype was found many times. The rearrangement joins TRBV5-1 to TRBJ2-3; D remains ambiguous. Germline V gene sequence: CDR1 SGHRS, CDR2 YFSETQ. The CDR3 extends over 14 amino acids. V was trimmed by 5 bases and J by 0 bases, leaving 10 bases between them. The CDR3 DNA sequence: TGCGCCAGCAGACCTGGAACTAGCACAGATACGCAGTATTTT. Translating gives CASRPGTSTDTQYF. The full variable domain, completed using reference TRBV5-1 and TRBJ2-3, is KAGVTQTPRYLIKTRGQQVTLSCSPISGHRSVSWYQQTPGQGLQFLFEYFSETQRNKGNFPGRFSGRQFSNSRSEMNVSTLELGDSALYLCASRPGTSTDTQYFGPGTRLTVL.

The gene calls are TRBV3-1 and TRBJ1-2; 7 bases match TRBD1. Trimming removed 6 bases from V and 5 bases from J; junction bases left unmatched: 9. Germline assignment: CDR1 LGHDT and CDR2 YNNKEL (reference sequence). This CDR3 has 14 amino acids. The CDR3 nucleotides read TGTGCCAGCAGTCCGAGGACAGGTACATATGGCTACACCTTC. Translated, it gives CASSPRTGTYGYTF.

The chain is built from TRBV20-1 and TRBJ2-5, with 10 bases lining up with TRBD2. Matching the DNA end better, TRBJ2-7 makes the J call doubtful. The CDR3 is 13 amino acids. CDR1 DFQATT and CDR2 SNEGSKA come from the germline V gene (reference sequence). The chain's CDR3 is CSARTSGAYEQYF. In nucleotides, the CDR3 is TGCAGTGCCCGGACTAGCGGAGCCTACGAGCAGTACTTC.

The chain carries TRBV18 and TRBJ2-1, with 11 nucleotides matching TRBD2. The V segment lost 0 bases and the J segment 12 bases; nucleotides outside the gene matches: 4. Germline V gene sequence: CDR1 KGHSH, CDR2 LQKENI. CDR3 length: 14 residues. Here the CDR3 DNA reads TGTGCCAGCTCACCACCACTAGCGGGAGTTTGGCAGTTCTTC. This translates into CASSPPLAGVWQFF.

The chain joins TRBV15 to TRBJ2-7, with 9 bases lining up with TRBD1. Trimming took 5 bases from V and 3 from J; bases not matched to a gene: 11. CDR1 and CDR2 (germline): LNHNV, YYDKDF (reference sequence). This CDR3 region has 16 residues. The chain's CDR3 is CATSRGQGTIHYEQYF. The CDR3 DNA reads as TGTGCCACCAGCCGAGGACAGGGGACCATTCACTACGAGCAGTACTTC.

The chain employs TRBV7-2 and TRBJ2-1; TRBD1 matches at 9 bases. The J call may be wrong; the DNA end is better matched by TRBJ2-7. The CDR3 totals 15 residues. Germline V lookup: CDR1 SGHTA, CDR2 FQGNSA. In nucleotides, the CDR3 is TGTGCCAGCAGCCTCAACCGACAGGGGGCCTACGAGCAGTACGTC. Protein product: CASSLNRQGAYEQYV.

This clonotype was detected many times. This chain joins TRBV20-1 and TRBJ2-5, with D uncertain. This CDR3 has 11 residues. Trimming stripped 3 bases from V and 5 bases from J, with 7 bases between. Germline CDR1 reads DFQATT; CDR2 reads SNEGSKA (reference sequence). The CDR3 loop is CSASLVETQYF. DNA for the CDR3: TGCAGTGCTAGCTTAGTGGAGACCCAGTACTTC.

The chain joins TRBV10-3 to TRBJ2-7; possibly TRBD2 for D (6 bases). Germline lookup yields CDR1 ENHRY and CDR2 SYGVKD. The length of the CDR3 is 14 residues. V lost 4 bases and J lost 1, with 11 bases in between. The CDR3 region is CAISGGTDSYEQYV. In nucleotides, the CDR3 is TGTGCCATCAGTGGGGGGACTGATTCCTACGAGCAGTACGTC.

This clonotype came up a few times. The chain uses TRBV29-1 and TRBJ1-4, with D uncertain. The CDR3 covers 13 residues. Germline values: CDR1 SQVTM, CDR2 ANQGSEA. Trimming cost V 4 bases and J 3 bases, with 9 bases left between them. CDR3 loop: CSVGKGPNEKLFF. CDR3 bases: TGCAGCGTTGGGAAGGGCCCTAATGAAAAACTGTTTTTT.

The chain employs TRBV20-1 and TRBJ1-1, with D tentatively TRBD1 (6 bases). The germline V and J ends were trimmed by 0 bases and 4 bases, with 15 bases remaining between them. Germline V gene sequence: CDR1 DFQATT, CDR2 SNEGSKA (reference sequence). The CDR3 is 15 amino acids. The CDR3 DNA is TGCAGTGCTAGAGATCTGGCTAAGACAGGCACTGAAGCTTTCTTT. This codes for CSARDLAKTGTEAFF.

On this clonotype: An end of the junction differs from the germline gene, which may be a read error. The gene calls are TRBV19 and TRBJ2-2; D is possibly TRBD2 (5 bases). The CDR3 has 16 residues. The germline V gene has CDR1 LNHDA and CDR2 SQIVND (reference sequence). CDR3 sequence: CASTSAGNPNAGELFF. The CDR3 DNA reads as TGTGCCAGTACCTCAGCCGGGAACCCGAACGCCGGGGAGCTGTTTTTT. Variable domain in full (rest from reference TRBV19 and TRBJ2-2): DGGITQSPKYLFRKEGQNVTLSCEQNLNHDAMYWYRQDPGQGLRLIYYSQIVNDFQKGDIAEGYSVSREKKESFPLTVTSAQKNPTAFYLCASTSAGNPNAGELFFGEGSRLTVL.

This clonotype was recorded a few times. This rearrangement joins TRBV21-1 to TRBJ1-2; TRBD1 is the table's D call, not checked against the DNA. TRBV21-1 is reported as a pseudogene. The CDR3 runs 10 residues. The CDR3 here is CASTKQRGVF. Here the CDR3 DNA reads TGTGCCAGCACCAAACAACGGGGGGTTTTC.

This chain connects TRBV7-9 to TRBJ2-3; D call uncertain. Trimming left V 4 bases short and J 6 bases short, with 14 bases between. Germline V gene sequence: CDR1 SEHNR, CDR2 FQNEAQ (reference sequence). This CDR3 spans 14 amino acids. As DNA, the CDR3 is TGTGCCAGCAGCTCGCTGGGCCAAACTGATACGCAGTATTTT. Protein product: CASSSLGQTDTQYF.

This chain uses TRBV12-3 or TRBV12-4 with TRBJ1-3; D ambiguous. The CDR3 totals 12 residues. The V end lost 6 bases, the J end lost 4 bases, and 7 bases lay between the germline ends. The CDR3 sequence: CASRDVGNTIYF. DNA for the CDR3: TGTGCCAGCAGGGACGTGGGAAACACCATATATTTT.

This clonotype turned up a few times. The CDR3 here is CASSPGLAVRYTQYF. The CDR3 DNA sequence: TGTGCCAGCAGTCCGGGACTAGCGGTTCGGTATACGCAGTATTTT. The J gene is TRBJ2-3, the V gene TRBV12-3 or TRBV12-4; 11 nucleotides line up with TRBD2. The length of the CDR3 is 15 residues. V gave up 5 bases and J gave up 7 bases; unmatched junction bases: 8.

This chain links TRBV24-1 with TRBJ2-1, with 8 bases lining up with TRBD2. Per germline, CDR1 KGHDR and CDR2 SFDVKD. CDR3 length equals 16 residues. The V gene end was trimmed by 4 bases and the J gene end by 2 bases; junction bases not matched to a gene: 6. The CDR3 DNA reads as TGTGCCACCAGTGACTCCGGGACTAGAGCCTACAATGAGCAGTTCTTC. Protein product: CATSDSGTRAYNEQFF.

A note on this clonotype: The junction differs from germline at one of its ends, possibly a read error. The CDR3 bases are TGTGCCAGCTCACCATCCGGGACTAGCGGTCAAGAGACCCAGTACTTT. Protein sequence: CASSPSGTSGQETQYF. J is TRBJ2-3 and V is TRBV18; TRBD2 aligns across 11 bases. This CDR3 is 16 amino acids long. Germline V gene sequence: CDR1 KGHSH, CDR2 LQKENI.

In its sample, this clonotype was seen a few times. The J gene is TRBJ2-1, the V gene TRBV20-1; D unresolved. The CDR3 runs 14 residues. V gave up 7 bases and J gave up 0 bases, with 13 bases separating them. Germline values: CDR1 DFQATT, CDR2 SNEGSKA (reference sequence). The CDR3 loop reads CSVDLPSSYNEQFF. The CDR3 coding sequence is TGCAGTGTGGACCTCCCGAGCTCCTACAATGAGCAGTTCTTC.

The CDR3 nucleotides are TGTGCCAGCAGCTTAGTTGGGAGCTCTGGAAACACCATATATTTT. It is translated as CASSLVGSSGNTIYF. The chain combines TRBV7-9 with TRBJ1-3; D unresolved. The CDR3 contains 15 residues. V was pared by 1 base and J by 0 bases, with 7 bases between. Germline V gene sequence: CDR1 SEHNR, CDR2 FQNEAQ (reference sequence). The whole variable domain, remainder taken from reference TRBV7-9 and TRBJ1-3, is DTGVSQNPRHKITKRGQNVTFRCDPISEHNRLYWYRQTLGQGPEFLTYFQNEAQLEKSRLLSDRFSAERPKGSFSTLEIQRTEQGDSAMYLCASSLVGSSGNTIYFGEGSWLTVV.

The J gene is TRBJ2-1, the V gene TRBV12-3 or TRBV12-4, with a weak D call TRBD1 (6 bases). V was cut by 3 bases and J by 1 base, with 13 bases left in between. This CDR3 region has 16 residues. The CDR3 sequence: CASSFAQGGSYNEQFF. The CDR3 DNA sequence: TGTGCCAGCAGTTTTGCACAGGGTGGGTCCTACAATGAGCAGTTCTTC.

This clonotype occurred a few times. The chain carries TRBV5-1 and TRBJ1-1, with 7 positions matching TRBD1. Germline V CDR1 and CDR2: SGHRS, YFSETQ. The CDR3 sequence is 14 residues long. V was clipped by 1 base and J by 5 bases; unmatched bases: 5. DNA for the CDR3: TGCGCCAGCAGCTTGCCAACAGGGGAAACTGAAGCTTTCTTT. Protein product: CASSLPTGETEAFF.